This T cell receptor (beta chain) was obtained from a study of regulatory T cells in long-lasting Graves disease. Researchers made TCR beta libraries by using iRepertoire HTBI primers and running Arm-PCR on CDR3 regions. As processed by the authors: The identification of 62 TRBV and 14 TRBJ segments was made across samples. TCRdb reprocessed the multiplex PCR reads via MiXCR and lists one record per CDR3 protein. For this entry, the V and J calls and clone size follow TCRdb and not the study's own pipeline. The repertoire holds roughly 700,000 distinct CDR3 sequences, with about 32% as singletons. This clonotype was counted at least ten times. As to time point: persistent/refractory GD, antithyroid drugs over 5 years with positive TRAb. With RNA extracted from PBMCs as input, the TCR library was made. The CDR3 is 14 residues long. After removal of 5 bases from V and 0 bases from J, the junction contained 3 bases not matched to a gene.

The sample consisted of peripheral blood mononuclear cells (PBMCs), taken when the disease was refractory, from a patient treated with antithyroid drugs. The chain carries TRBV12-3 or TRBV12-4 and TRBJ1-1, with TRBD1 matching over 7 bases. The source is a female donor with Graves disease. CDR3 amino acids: CASSRQGLNTEAFF. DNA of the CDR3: TGTGCCAGCAGTAGACAGGGCCTGAACACTGAAGCTTTCTTT.